Shown below are 23 T cell receptor beta chains from a single sample sequenced in a study of cytomegalovirus exposure and HLA in healthy donors. Primers for the PCR totalled 60 Vbeta and 13 Jbeta. Using immunoSEQ multiplex PCR, the repertoire was profiled, and TCRdb retains in-frame clones only, with some absent. Of 150,000 or so clones detected, roughly 79% appear once; the ten largest clones hold around 2.8%. Sequencing was carried out using PBMCs. The receptors originated from a man between 18 and 35 years old in good health and CMV-seronegative.

The CDR3 sequence: CAISERDSREYF. The DNA of the CDR3 is TGTGCCATCAGTGAGCGGGACAGTCGAGAGTACTTC. The chain has TRBV10-3 and TRBJ2-5; 7 nucleotides align to TRBD1. The CDR3 consists of 12 residues. The J segment lost 12 bases and the V segment lost 2 bases, leaving 6 bases of the junction unmatched. The germline CDR1 and CDR2 sequences are ENHRY and SYGVKD.

The chain has TRBV7-6 and TRBJ2-5; D is undetermined. The DNA end favors TRBJ2-7, so the J call may be wrong. The CDR3 has 14 residues. Germline values: CDR1 SGHVS, CDR2 FNYEAQ. This chain's CDR3 is CASSLPSNSYEQYF. The CDR3 DNA reads TGTGCCAGCAGCTTACCTAGTAATTCCTACGAGCAGTACTTC.

The rearrangement uses TRBV6-5 and TRBJ1-1; D not resolved. Germline CDR1 MNHEY, CDR2 SVGAGI. V dropped 7 bases and J dropped 1 base, with 7 bases sitting between them. There are 12 residues in the CDR3. CDR3 sequence reads: CASTTRNTEAFF. The CDR3 nucleotides read TGTGCCAGCACAACGAGGAACACTGAAGCTTTCTTT.

This chain uses TRBV6-6 with TRBJ2-7, with a weak D call TRBD1 (5 bases). The germline CDR1 and CDR2 sequences are MNHNY and SVGAGI (reference sequence). Trimming stripped 2 bases from V and 1 base from J, with 6 bases between. The CDR3 is 13 amino acids. CDR3 bases: TGTGCCAGCAGTTACAGACAGTCCTACGAGCAGTACTTC. Translating gives CASSYRQSYEQYF.

Concerning this clone: At the DNA level, this CDR3 is encoded by other sequences in the same sample as well. The V and J genes are TRBV6-5 and TRBJ1-4; 8 bases agree with TRBD1. CDR1 is MNHEY and CDR2 is SVGAGI in the germline V gene. J lost 2 bases, V lost 5 bases, and 4 bases had no gene match. This CDR3 spans 15 amino acids. CDR3 in DNA: TGTGCCAGCAGTCGCCAGGGGGCCACTAATGAAAAACTGTTTTTT. Translation: CASSRQGATNEKLFF.

The chain employs TRBV28 and TRBJ1-2, with 7 bases identical to TRBD1. Germline assignment: CDR1 MDHEN and CDR2 SYDVKM. Trimming at V came to 3 bases and at J to 4 bases, leaving 8 bases not matched to a gene. This CDR3 has 15 residues. CDR3 sequence: CASSFDRDLVYGYTF. The DNA for the CDR3 is TGTGCCAGCAGTTTTGACAGGGACCTAGTCTATGGCTACACCTTC.

The chain links TRBV19 to TRBJ1-1; D gene ambiguous. The CDR3 contains 12 residues. Germline V gene lookup returns CDR1 LNHDA and CDR2 SQIVND (reference sequence). Trimming removed 6 bases from V and 4 bases from J, with 9 bases in between. CDR3: CASSLYSTEAFF. The CDR3 bases are TGTGCCAGTAGCTTATATAGCACTGAAGCTTTCTTT.

The V and J genes are TRBV10-1 and TRBJ1-2, with TRBD1 matching 9 bases. V was clipped by 5 bases and J by 3 bases; unmatched bases: 4. The CDR3 length is 14 residues. In germline, CDR1 is WNHNN, CDR2 SYGVQD (reference sequence). The CDR3 DNA follows: TGCGCCAGCAGTCCGGGACAGGGAGACTATGGCTACACCTTC. It specifies CASSPGQGDYGYTF.

The chain combines TRBV19 with TRBJ1-1; D not certain. Trimming left V 0 bases short and J 8 bases short, with 13 bases between. The CDR3 totals 14 residues. Germline values: CDR1 LNHDA, CDR2 SQIVND (reference sequence). CDR3 residues: CASSIDLRGWEAFF. In DNA form, the CDR3 reads TGTGCCAGTAGTATAGATCTCCGGGGTTGGGAAGCTTTCTTT.

Remarks on this clone: The junction differs from germline at one of its ends, possibly a read error. The J gene is TRBJ2-5, the V gene TRBV10-3; no reliable D call. The CDR3 has 14 residues. Germline values: CDR1 ENHRY, CDR2 SYGVKD. The CDR3 DNA reads as TGTGCCATCGGTGAGTCGAAACTCCAAGAGACCCAGTACTTC. It yields the protein CAIGESKLQETQYF.

The genes are TRBV9 and TRBJ2-3, with 12 bases matching TRBD2. The CDR3 is 16 residues long. Germline lookup yields CDR1 SGDLS and CDR2 YYNGEE. J gave up 3 bases and V 2 bases, and 4 bases lay outside the gene matches. CDR3 DNA sequence: TGTGCCAGCAGCGTCTCTAGCGGGGGGGGAACAGATACGCAGTATTTT. Translation: CASSVSSGGGTDTQYF.

This clone was found a few times. The CDR3 region has the DNA TGTGCCATCGGTACGTTCAAATACTATGGCTACACCTTC. Its translation: CAIGTFKYYGYTF. The J gene is TRBJ1-2, the V gene TRBV5-4, with D unresolved. The CDR3 has 13 amino acids. Trimming removed 9 bases at V and 3 bases at J, with 15 bases between. CDR1 is SGHNT and CDR2 is YYREEE in the germline V gene (reference sequence).

The chain joins TRBV6-6 to TRBJ1-3; no reliable D call. Per germline, CDR1 MNHNY and CDR2 SVGAGI (reference sequence). This CDR3 comprises 14 residues. Trimming took 0 bases from V and 8 from J, leaving 11 bases between them. CDR3 nucleotide sequence: TGTGCCAGCAGTTACTCGCGCACCTTGGACACCATATATTTT. It encodes CASSYSRTLDTIYF.

The chain couples TRBV5-1 to TRBJ2-1; 9 bases map to TRBD2. CDR1 and CDR2 from the germline V gene are SGHRS and YFSETQ. The CDR3 length is 17 residues. V shed 0 bases, J shed 6 bases, and the junction held 10 bases outside the gene matches. CDR3 DNA sequence: TGCGCCAGCAGCTTGGCCCCAGCGGGGGGTCCAGTCAATGAGCAGTTCTTC. It specifies CASSLAPAGGPVNEQFF.

This chain uses TRBV7-7 with TRBJ1-4, with D maybe TRBD1 (5 bases). The CDR3 runs 16 residues. The germline V and J ends were trimmed by 5 bases and 5 bases, with 18 bases remaining between them. Per the germline V gene, CDR1 is SSHAT and CDR2 is FNYEAQ (reference sequence). CDR3 sequence: CASSHSTGSRNEKLFF. The CDR3 bases are TGTGCCAGCAGCCATTCTACAGGCAGCCGGAATGAAAAACTGTTTTTT.

This clone was counted once. The chain recombines TRBV7-9 with TRBJ1-6; D perhaps matches TRBD1 (5 bases). Germline V gene lookup returns CDR1 SEHNR and CDR2 FQNEAQ (reference sequence). V was trimmed by 5 bases and J by 11 bases, leaving 16 bases between them. This CDR3 is built from 14 residues. CDR3: CASSPGGDMPPLHF. The CDR3 DNA is TGTGCCAGCAGCCCGGGGGGAGATATGCCACCCCTCCACTTT.

The V call is TRBV27, the J call TRBJ2-3; 9 nucleotides align to TRBD1. The germline CDR1 and CDR2 sequences are MNHEY and SMNVEV (reference sequence). The J segment lost 4 bases and the V segment lost 6 bases, leaving 11 bases of the junction unmatched. There are 16 residues in the CDR3. CDR3 sequence reads: CASRPPGTGRADTQYF. In DNA form, the CDR3 reads TGTGCCAGCAGACCCCCCGGGACAGGGAGAGCAGATACGCAGTATTTT.

With respect to this clone: A read error may account for a junction end that differs from germline. V usage is TRBV10-3 and J usage is TRBJ2-6, with a weak D call TRBD1 (5 bases). The CDR3 consists of 14 residues. Per the germline V gene, CDR1 is ENHRY and CDR2 is SYGVKD. The CDR3 region is CAISDNSGANGLTF. The CDR3 DNA reads TGTGCCATCAGTGACAACTCTGGGGCCAACGGCCTGACTTTC.

This chain links TRBV5-1 with TRBJ1-5, with a weak D call TRBD1 (6 bases). CDR3 length: 15 residues. The V and J ends lost 0 bases and 1 base respectively, with 8 bases between them. CDR1 SGHRS and CDR2 YFSETQ come from the germline V gene. Here the CDR3 DNA reads TGCGCCAGCAGCTTGGGACAGGCAAGCAATCAGCCCCAGCATTTT. Its translation is CASSLGQASNQPQHF.

In DNA form, the CDR3 reads TGCGCCAGCAGCTTGCAGGGGCATAATGAAAAACTGTTTTTT. Amino acids: CASSLQGHNEKLFF. The J gene is TRBJ1-4, the V gene TRBV5-1, with D possibly TRBD1 on 6 matching bases. V gave up 1 base and J gave up 4 bases, with 8 bases separating them. The CDR3 runs 14 residues. Germline V gene sequence: CDR1 SGHRS, CDR2 YFSETQ.

The chain links TRBV2 to TRBJ2-2, with D perhaps matching TRBD2 (7 bases). This CDR3 contains 17 residues. Germline V gene data show CDR1 as SNHLY and CDR2 as FYNNEI. Trimming took off 2 bases at V and 0 bases at J, with 13 bases between the two ends. CDR3 sequence reads: CASSEWGGFSNTGELFF. The DNA for the CDR3 is TGTGCCAGCAGTGAATGGGGGGGCTTTTCGAACACCGGGGAGCTGTTTTTT. Looking up the rest from reference TRBV2 and TRBJ2-2 gives the full variable domain: EPEVTQTPSHQVTQMGQEVILRCVPISNHLYFYWYRQILGQKVEFLVSFYNNEISEKSEIFDDQFSVERPDGSNFTLKIRSTKLEDSAMYFCASSEWGGFSNTGELFFGEGSRLTVL.

Note on this clone: One end of the junction varies from germline; a read error may be responsible. The rearrangement uses TRBV14 and TRBJ2-7; possible D gene TRBD1, 6 bases. Germline CDR1 is SGHDN and CDR2 is FVKESK. CDR3 length: 15 amino acids. The CDR3: CASSQVMGAAYEQYF. CDR3 coding DNA: TGTGCCAGCAGTCAAGTGATGGGGGCGGCCTACGAGCAGTACTTC.

The V gene is TRBV28, the J gene TRBJ1-5, with TRBD1 matching 9 bases. Germline V gives CDR1 MDHEN, CDR2 SYDVKM. There are 16 residues in the CDR3. J was trimmed by 0 bases and V by 5 bases; bases with no gene match: 5. CDR3 protein: CASSRWTGDSNQPQHF. The DNA of the CDR3 is TGTGCCAGCAGTCGCTGGACAGGGGATAGCAATCAGCCCCAGCATTTT.